This T cell receptor beta chain was retrieved from a study of radiotherapy plus CTLA-4 blockade in lung cancer. This clone was seen a few times. Antigen: not known. Clones were sequenced by immunoSEQ multiplex PCR, and TCRdb holds only the in-frame ones, with some missing. This sample has some 60,000 clones, with 77% found just once. Regarding the study as a whole: Among reported predictors of response, early blood T cell clone dynamics with interferon-beta performed best.

V was pared by 2 bases and J by 4 bases, with 8 bases between. There are 14 residues in the CDR3. Germline values: CDR1 MGHRA, CDR2 YSYEKL. This specimen was peripheral blood, taken from a patient treated with radiotherapy plus ipilimumab. The V call is TRBV4-1, the J call TRBJ1-4; D might be TRBD1 (5 bases). The sequence came from a human donor with non-small cell lung cancer who had a partial response to radiotherapy plus ipilimumab. This chain's CDR3 is CASSQTGFNEKLFF. The CDR3, as DNA: TGCGCCAGCAGCCAAACAGGATTTAATGAAAAACTGTTTTTT.